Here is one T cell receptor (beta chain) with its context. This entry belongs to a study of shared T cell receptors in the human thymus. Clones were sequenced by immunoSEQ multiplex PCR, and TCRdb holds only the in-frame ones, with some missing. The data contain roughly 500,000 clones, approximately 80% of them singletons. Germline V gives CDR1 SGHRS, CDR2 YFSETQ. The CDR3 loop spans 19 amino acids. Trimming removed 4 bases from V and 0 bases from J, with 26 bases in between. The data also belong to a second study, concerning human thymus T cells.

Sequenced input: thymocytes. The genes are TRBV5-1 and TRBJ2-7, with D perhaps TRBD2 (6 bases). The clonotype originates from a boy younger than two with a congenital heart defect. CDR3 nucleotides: TGCGCCAGCAGCACCAGGGAGGTGAGATGCGGGGATAACTCCTACGAGCAGTACTTC. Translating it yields CASSTREVRCGDNSYEQYF.